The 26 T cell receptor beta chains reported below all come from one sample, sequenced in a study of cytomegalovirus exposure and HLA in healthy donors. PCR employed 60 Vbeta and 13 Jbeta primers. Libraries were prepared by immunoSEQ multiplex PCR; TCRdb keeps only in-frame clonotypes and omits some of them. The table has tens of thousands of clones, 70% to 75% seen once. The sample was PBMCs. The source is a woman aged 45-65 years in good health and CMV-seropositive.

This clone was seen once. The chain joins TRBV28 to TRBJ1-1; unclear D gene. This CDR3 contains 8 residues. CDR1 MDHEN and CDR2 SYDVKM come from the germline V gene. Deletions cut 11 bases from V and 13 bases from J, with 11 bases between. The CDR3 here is CAAGSGFF. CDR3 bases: TGTGCCGCGGGAAGTGGTTTCTTT.

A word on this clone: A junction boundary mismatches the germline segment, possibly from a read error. This CDR3 reads CASSPGTYTGELFF. CDR3 in DNA: TGTGCTAGCAGCCCCGGGACATACACCGGGGAGCTGTTTTTT. The V gene is TRBV7-7, the J gene TRBJ2-2; tentative D call: TRBD1 (6 bases). The CDR3 totals 14 residues. Germline V gene data show CDR1 as SSHAT and CDR2 as FNYEAQ (reference sequence).

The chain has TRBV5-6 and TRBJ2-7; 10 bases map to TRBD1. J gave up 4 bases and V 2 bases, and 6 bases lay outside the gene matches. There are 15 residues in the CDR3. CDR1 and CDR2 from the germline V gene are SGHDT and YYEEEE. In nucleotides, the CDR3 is TGTGCCAGCAGCTTCCCCGGGACAGGGGAATACGAGCAGTACTTC. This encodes CASSFPGTGEYEQYF.

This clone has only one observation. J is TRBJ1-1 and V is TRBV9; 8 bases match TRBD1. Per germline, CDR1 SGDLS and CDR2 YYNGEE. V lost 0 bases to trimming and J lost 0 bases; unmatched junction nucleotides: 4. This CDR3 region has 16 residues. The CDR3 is CASSVATGALNTEAFF. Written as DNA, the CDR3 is TGTGCCAGCAGCGTAGCGACAGGGGCACTGAACACTGAAGCTTTCTTT. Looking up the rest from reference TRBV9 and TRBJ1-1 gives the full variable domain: DSGVTQTPKHLITATGQRVTLRCSPRSGDLSVYWYQQSLDQGLQFLIQYYNGEERAKGNILERFSAQQFPDLHSELNLSSLELGDSALYFCASSVATGALNTEAFFGQGTRLTVV.

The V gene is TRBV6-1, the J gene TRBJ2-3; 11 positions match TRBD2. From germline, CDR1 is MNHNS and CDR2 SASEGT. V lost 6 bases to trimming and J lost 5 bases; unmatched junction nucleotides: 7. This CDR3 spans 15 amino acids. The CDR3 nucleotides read TGTGCCAGCAGCAAACTAGCGGGAGTGGTAGATACGCAGTATTTT. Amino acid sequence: CASSKLAGVVDTQYF.

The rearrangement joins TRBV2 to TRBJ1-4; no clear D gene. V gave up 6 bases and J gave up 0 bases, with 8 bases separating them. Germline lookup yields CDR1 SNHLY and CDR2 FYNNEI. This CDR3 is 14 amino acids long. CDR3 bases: TGTGCCAGCAGGGAGGTAGCAACTAATGAAAAACTGTTTTTT. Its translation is CASREVATNEKLFF.

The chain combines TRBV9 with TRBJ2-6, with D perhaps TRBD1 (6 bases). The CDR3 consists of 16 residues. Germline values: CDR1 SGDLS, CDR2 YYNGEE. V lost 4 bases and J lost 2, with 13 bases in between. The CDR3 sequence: CASSLRAGAGANVLTF. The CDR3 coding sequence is TGTGCCAGCAGCTTGAGAGCAGGGGCTGGGGCCAACGTCCTGACTTTC.

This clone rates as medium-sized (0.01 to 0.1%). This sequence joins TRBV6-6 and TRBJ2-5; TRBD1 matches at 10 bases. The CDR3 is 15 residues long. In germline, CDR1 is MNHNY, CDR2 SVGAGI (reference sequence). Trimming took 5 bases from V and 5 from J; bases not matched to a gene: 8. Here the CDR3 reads CASSKGTGVSETQYF. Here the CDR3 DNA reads TGTGCCAGCAGTAAGGGGACAGGGGTTTCGGAGACCCAGTACTTC.

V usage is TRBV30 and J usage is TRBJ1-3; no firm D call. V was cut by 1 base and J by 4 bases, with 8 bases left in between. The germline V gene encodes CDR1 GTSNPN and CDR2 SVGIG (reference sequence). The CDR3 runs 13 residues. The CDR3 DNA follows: TGTGCCTGGAGTGAGAGAGGAGGAAACACCATATATTTT. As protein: CAWSERGGNTIYF.

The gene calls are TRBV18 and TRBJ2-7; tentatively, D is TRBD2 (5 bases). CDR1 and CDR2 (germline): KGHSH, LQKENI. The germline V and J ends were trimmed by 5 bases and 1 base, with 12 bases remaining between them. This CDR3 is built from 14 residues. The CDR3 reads CASSKGRPSYEQYF. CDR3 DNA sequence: TGTGCCAGCTCAAAAGGGAGACCTTCCTACGAGCAGTACTTC.

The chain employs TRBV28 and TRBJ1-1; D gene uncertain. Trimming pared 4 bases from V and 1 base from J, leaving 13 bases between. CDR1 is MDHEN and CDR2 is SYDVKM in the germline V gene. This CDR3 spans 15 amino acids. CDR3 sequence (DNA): TGTGCCAGCAGTTCGCCGGGTCGAGGGAACACTGAAGCTTTCTTT. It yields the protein CASSSPGRGNTEAFF. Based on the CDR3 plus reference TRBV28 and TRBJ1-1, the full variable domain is DVKVTQSSRYLVKRTGEKVFLECVQDMDHENMFWYRQDPGLGLRLIYFSYDVKMKEKGDIPEGYSVSREKKERFSLILESASTNQTSMYLCASSSPGRGNTEAFFGQGTRLTVV.

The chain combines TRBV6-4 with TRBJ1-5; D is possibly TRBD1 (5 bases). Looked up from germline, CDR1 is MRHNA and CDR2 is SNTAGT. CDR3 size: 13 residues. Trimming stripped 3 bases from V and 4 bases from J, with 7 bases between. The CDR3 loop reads CASSEEGNQPQHF. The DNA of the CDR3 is TGTGCCAGCAGTGAGGAGGGGAATCAGCCCCAGCATTTT.

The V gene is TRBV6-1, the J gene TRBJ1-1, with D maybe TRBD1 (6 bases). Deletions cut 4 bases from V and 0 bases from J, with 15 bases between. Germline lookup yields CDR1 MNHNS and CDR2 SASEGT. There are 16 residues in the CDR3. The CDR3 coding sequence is TGTGCCAGCAGTGGGACAGAGCTAGTAATGAACACTGAAGCTTTCTTT. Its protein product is CASSGTELVMNTEAFF.

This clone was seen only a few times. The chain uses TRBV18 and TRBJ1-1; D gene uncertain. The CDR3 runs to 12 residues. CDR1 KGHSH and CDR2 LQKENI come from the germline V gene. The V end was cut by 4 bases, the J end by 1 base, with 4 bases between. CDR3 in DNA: TGTGCCAGCTCACGACAGAACACTGAAGCTTTCTTT. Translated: CASSRQNTEAFF.

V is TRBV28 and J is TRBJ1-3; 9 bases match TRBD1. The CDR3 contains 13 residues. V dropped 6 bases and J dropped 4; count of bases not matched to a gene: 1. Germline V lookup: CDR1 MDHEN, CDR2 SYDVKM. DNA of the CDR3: TGTGCCAGCAGGACAGGGGGGGGAAACACCATATATTTT. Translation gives CASRTGGGNTIYF.

The CDR3 sequence is CASSQAILQGSNEKLFF. The CDR3 DNA is TGCGCCAGCAGCCAAGCTATCTTACAGGGTTCTAATGAAAAACTGTTTTTT. V and J are TRBV4-1 and TRBJ1-4; D is perhaps TRBD1 (6 bases). Trimming shortened V by 1 base and J by 3 bases, and 15 bases separated the two germline ends. The CDR3 runs to 17 residues. CDR1 MGHRA and CDR2 YSYEKL come from the germline V gene.

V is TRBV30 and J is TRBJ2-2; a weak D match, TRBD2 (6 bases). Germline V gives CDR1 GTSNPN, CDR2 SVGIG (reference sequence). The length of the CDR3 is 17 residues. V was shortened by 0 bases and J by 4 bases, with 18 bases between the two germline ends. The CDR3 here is CAWSVPLSGTGTGELFF. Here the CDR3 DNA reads TGTGCCTGGAGTGTTCCCCTCTCAGGGACTGGCACCGGGGAGCTGTTTTTT.

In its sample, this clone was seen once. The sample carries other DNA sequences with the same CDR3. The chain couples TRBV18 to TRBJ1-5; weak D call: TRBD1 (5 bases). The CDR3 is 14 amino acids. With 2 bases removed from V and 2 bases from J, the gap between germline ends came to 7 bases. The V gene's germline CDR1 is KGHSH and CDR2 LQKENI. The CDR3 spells CASSPGRGNQPQHF. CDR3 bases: TGTGCCAGCTCACCAGGCAGGGGCAATCAGCCCCAGCATTTT.

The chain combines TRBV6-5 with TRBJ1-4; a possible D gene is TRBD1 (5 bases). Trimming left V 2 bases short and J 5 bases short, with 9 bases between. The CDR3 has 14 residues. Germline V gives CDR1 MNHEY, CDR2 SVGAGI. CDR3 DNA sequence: TGTGCCAGCAGTTACGACAGAGTAAATGAAAAACTGTTTTTT. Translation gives CASSYDRVNEKLFF.

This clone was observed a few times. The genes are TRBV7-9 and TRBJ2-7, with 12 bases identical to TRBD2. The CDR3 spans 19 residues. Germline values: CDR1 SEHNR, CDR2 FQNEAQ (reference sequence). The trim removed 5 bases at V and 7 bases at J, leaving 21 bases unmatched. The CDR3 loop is CASSSDRGRGLAGRWEQYF. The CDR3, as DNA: TGTGCCAGCAGCAGTGACAGGGGAAGAGGACTAGCGGGAAGGTGGGAGCAGTACTTC.

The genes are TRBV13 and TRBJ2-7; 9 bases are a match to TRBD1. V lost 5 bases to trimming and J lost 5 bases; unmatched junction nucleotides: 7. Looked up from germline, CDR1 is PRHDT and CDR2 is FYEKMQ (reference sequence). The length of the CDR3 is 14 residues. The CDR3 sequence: CASSDRDRVDEQYF. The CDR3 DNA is TGTGCCAGCAGCGACCGGGACAGGGTCGACGAGCAGTACTTC.

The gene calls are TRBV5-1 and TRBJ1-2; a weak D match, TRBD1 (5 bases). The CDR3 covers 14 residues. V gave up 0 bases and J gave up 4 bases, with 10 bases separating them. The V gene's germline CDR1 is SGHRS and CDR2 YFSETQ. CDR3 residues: CASSLGQLPYGYTF. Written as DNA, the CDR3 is TGCGCCAGCAGCTTGGGACAGCTCCCCTATGGCTACACCTTC.

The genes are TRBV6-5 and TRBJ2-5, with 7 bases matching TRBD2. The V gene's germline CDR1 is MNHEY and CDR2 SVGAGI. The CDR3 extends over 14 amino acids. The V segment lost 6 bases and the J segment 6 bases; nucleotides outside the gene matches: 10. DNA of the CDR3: TGTGCCAGCAGCCCTCAGGGACTATTGAAGACCCAGTACTTC. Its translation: CASSPQGLLKTQYF.

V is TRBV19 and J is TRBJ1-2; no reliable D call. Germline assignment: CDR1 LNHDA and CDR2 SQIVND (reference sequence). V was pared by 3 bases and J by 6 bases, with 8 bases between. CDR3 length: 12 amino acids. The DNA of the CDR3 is TGTGCCAGTAGTATGGCTGAAAATGGCTACACCTTC. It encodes CASSMAENGYTF. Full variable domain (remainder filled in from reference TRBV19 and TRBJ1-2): DGGITQSPKYLFRKEGQNVTLSCEQNLNHDAMYWYRQDPGQGLRLIYYSQIVNDFQKGDIAEGYSVSREKKESFPLTVTSAQKNPTAFYLCASSMAENGYTFGSGTRLTVV.

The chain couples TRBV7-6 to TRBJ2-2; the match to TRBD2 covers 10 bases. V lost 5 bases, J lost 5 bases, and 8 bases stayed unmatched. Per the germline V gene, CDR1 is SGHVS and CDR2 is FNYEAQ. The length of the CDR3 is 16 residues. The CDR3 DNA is TGTGCCAGCAGCCTGGCCACTAGCGGGATAACCGGGGAGCTGTTTTTT. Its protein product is CASSLATSGITGELFF.

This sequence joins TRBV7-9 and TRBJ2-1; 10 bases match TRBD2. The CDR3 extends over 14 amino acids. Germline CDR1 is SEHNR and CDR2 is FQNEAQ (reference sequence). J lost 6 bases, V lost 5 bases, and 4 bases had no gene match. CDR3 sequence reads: CASSPRTSGNEQFF. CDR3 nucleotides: TGTGCCAGCAGCCCGAGGACTAGCGGCAATGAGCAGTTCTTC.